Shown below are 5 T cell receptor beta chains from a single sample sequenced in a study of cytomegalovirus exposure and HLA in healthy donors. 60 Vbeta and 13 Jbeta primers were used in PCR. Generated by immunoSEQ multiplex PCR, the TCRdb table keeps only in-frame clones and is missing some. Of around 160,000 clones listed, 80% to 85% were seen once; the top ten hold approximately 1.5%. The specimen sequenced was PBMCs. Receptors originate from a woman aged 18-29 years in good health and CMV-seronegative.

This rearrangement joins TRBV10-2 to TRBJ2-5; D is unclear. This CDR3 has 14 residues. The germline gives CDR1 WSHSY, CDR2 SAAADI. V shed 6 bases and J shed 5 bases, with 16 bases lying between them. The CDR3 here is CASRSFGSSETQYF. In DNA, the CDR3 is TGCGCCAGCAGGTCCTTCGGTTCGTCCGAGACCCAGTACTTC.

The V call is TRBV6-5, the J call TRBJ1-3, with 7 bases matching TRBD1. Germline V gene lookup returns CDR1 MNHEY and CDR2 SVGAGI. V trimming: 0 bases; J trimming: 0 bases; junction bases outside the gene matches: 2. The CDR3 length is 16 residues. Here the CDR3 DNA reads TGTGCCAGCAGTTACTCACAGGGGCTCTCTGGAAACACCATATATTTT. Translation: CASSYSQGLSGNTIYF.

This clone was recorded only once. The chain recombines TRBV4-2 with TRBJ2-3; D not resolved. This CDR3 has 13 amino acids. The germline V and J ends were trimmed by 3 bases and 6 bases, with 10 bases remaining between them. Germline V CDR1 and CDR2: LGHNA, YNFKEQ. The CDR3 sequence: CASSQRRRDTQYF. CDR3 DNA: TGTGCCAGCAGCCAGCGGCGCCGTGATACGCAGTATTTT.

The rearrangement uses TRBV6-1 and TRBJ2-1; 9 nucleotides line up with TRBD2. V lost 6 bases to trimming and J lost 2 bases; unmatched junction nucleotides: 5. The CDR3 length is 15 residues. Germline loops: CDR1 MNHNS, CDR2 SASEGT. DNA of the CDR3: TGTGCCAGCAGGGCTAGCGGGGAAGCCTACAATGAGCAGTTCTTC. The encoded protein is CASRASGEAYNEQFF.

The chain uses TRBV30 and TRBJ2-5; 8 bases map to TRBD2. The ends lost 2 bases at V and 9 bases at J; junction bases unmatched: 8. The CDR3 contains 13 residues. From germline, CDR1 is GTSNPN and CDR2 SVGIG (reference sequence). The CDR3 nucleotides are TGTGCCTGGAGTATAGCGGGGAGGGGGGCCCAGTACTTC. Its protein product is CAWSIAGRGAQYF.